One and the same sample provided the 26 T cell receptor beta chains below, sequenced in a study of graft-versus-host responses after intestinal transplantation. Clones were read by immunoSEQ multiplex PCR, and TCRdb kept only the in-frame ones, dropping some. The table has around 97,000 clones, approximately 94% seen once. These receptors are not linked to any known antigen. The sample consisted of unstimulated CD8+ T cells sorted from spleen or lymph node cells, taken before intestinal transplant. These receptors all come from a human donor who received an intestinal transplant.

This sequence joins TRBV11-2 and TRBJ2-1; 8 bases are a match to TRBD1. From germline, CDR1 is SGHAT and CDR2 FQNNGV. V lost 3 bases and J lost 3; bases outside the gene matches: 1. CDR3 length: 14 amino acids. CDR3 in amino acids: CASSFGTGYNEQFF. For the CDR3, the DNA is TGTGCCAGCAGCTTCGGGACAGGCTACAATGAGCAGTTCTTC.

The rearrangement uses TRBV9 and TRBJ2-1; D might be TRBD2 (6 bases). CDR1 SGDLS and CDR2 YYNGEE come from the germline V gene. Trimming stripped 3 bases from V and 9 bases from J, with 10 bases between. The CDR3 has 12 amino acids. The chain's CDR3 is CASSAGGGEQFF. CDR3 bases: TGTGCCAGCAGCGCCGGGGGTGGTGAGCAGTTCTTC.

Here the CDR3 reads CASSRSQGGNEKLFF. CDR3 coding DNA: TGCGCCAGCAGCCGAAGTCAGGGGGGGAATGAAAAACTGTTTTTT. The gene calls are TRBV4-1 and TRBJ1-4; 7 bases match TRBD1. CDR3 length: 15 residues. From germline, CDR1 is MGHRA and CDR2 YSYEKL. With 4 bases clipped from V and 5 bases from J, the junction kept 7 bases outside the gene matches.

The chain couples TRBV27 to TRBJ2-7, with 11 bases matching TRBD2. The length of the CDR3 is 14 residues. V shed 6 bases and J 3 bases; nucleotides not matched to a gene: 4. In germline, CDR1 is MNHEY, CDR2 SMNVEV (reference sequence). The chain's CDR3 is CASSVAGGLYEQYF. The CDR3 DNA is TGTGCCAGCAGCGTAGCGGGGGGGCTCTACGAGCAGTACTTC.

The chain combines TRBV7-9 with TRBJ1-2; 9 bases fit TRBD1. The CDR3 contains 16 residues. From germline, CDR1 is SEHNR and CDR2 FQNEAQ (reference sequence). The V gene end was trimmed by 5 bases and the J gene end by 4 bases; junction bases not matched to a gene: 11. Here the CDR3 reads CASSLQDGQGLYGYTF. DNA for the CDR3: TGTGCCAGCAGCCTCCAAGACGGACAGGGGCTCTATGGCTACACCTTC. Combining the CDR3 with reference TRBV7-9 and TRBJ1-2 gives the whole variable domain DTGVSQNPRHKITKRGQNVTFRCDPISEHNRLYWYRQTLGQGPEFLTYFQNEAQLEKSRLLSDRFSAERPKGSFSTLEIQRTEQGDSAMYLCASSLQDGQGLYGYTFGSGTRLTVV.

The J gene is TRBJ2-3, the V gene TRBV6-1; 7 bases are a match to TRBD2. V was clipped by 3 bases and J by 3 bases; unmatched bases: 3. CDR1 MNHNS and CDR2 SASEGT come from the germline V gene. This CDR3 is 14 amino acids long. The CDR3 nucleotides are TGTGCCAGCAGTGACAGGGAGGGGACAGATACGCAGTATTTT. It is translated as CASSDREGTDTQYF.

The chain uses TRBV7-9 and TRBJ1-1; D remains unclear. This CDR3 is built from 12 residues. V was clipped by 10 bases and J by 1 base, with 10 bases between them. Germline lookup yields CDR1 SEHNR and CDR2 FQNEAQ (reference sequence). This CDR3 reads CANNRANTEAFF. CDR3 nucleotide sequence: TGTGCCAACAACCGTGCGAACACTGAAGCTTTCTTT.

The chain couples TRBV6-5 to TRBJ2-7; 10 bases map to TRBD1. CDR3 length equals 13 residues. CDR1 is MNHEY, CDR2 SVGAGI, per germline. V dropped 8 bases and J dropped 4; count of bases not matched to a gene: 5. In DNA form, the CDR3 reads TGTGCCAGCGGGGGGACAGGGGTATACGAGCAGTACTTC. Encoded protein: CASGGTGVYEQYF.

Comment on this clone: This sample includes further DNA sequences coding for the same CDR3. The chain carries TRBV6-1 and TRBJ1-5; a possible D gene is TRBD1 (6 bases). V was pared by 4 bases and J by 0 bases, with 7 bases between. The germline V gene has CDR1 MNHNS and CDR2 SASEGT. The CDR3 length is 14 residues. The CDR3 here is CASSVTGSNQPQHF. CDR3 DNA: TGTGCCAGCAGTGTGACAGGTAGCAATCAGCCCCAGCATTTT.

This sequence joins TRBV2 and TRBJ2-7; a weak D match, TRBD1 (6 bases). CDR1 is SNHLY and CDR2 is FYNNEI in the germline V gene. With 8 bases removed from V and 7 bases from J, the gap between germline ends came to 18 bases. This CDR3 contains 13 residues. CDR3 DNA sequence: TGTGCCAGCCGGAAAACAGGGTCGGGGGAGCAGTACTTC. The encoded protein is CASRKTGSGEQYF.

V and J are TRBV4-2 and TRBJ1-1; D is perhaps TRBD1 (5 bases). V was clipped by 3 bases and J by 6 bases, with 5 bases between them. Germline CDR1 reads LGHNA; CDR2 reads YNFKEQ. The CDR3 totals 11 residues. This CDR3 is CASSQGPEAFF. The CDR3 coding sequence is TGTGCCAGCAGCCAGGGACCTGAAGCTTTCTTT.

The rearrangement links TRBV29-1 to TRBJ1-1; no clear D gene. V lost 5 bases to trimming and J lost 5 bases, with 6 bases between them. The CDR3 sequence is 10 residues long. Germline-derived CDR1 and CDR2 are SQVTM and ANQGSEA. The CDR3 sequence: CSVTLTEAFF. The CDR3 DNA follows: TGCAGCGTTACCCTGACTGAAGCTTTCTTT. Complete variable domain (other parts from reference TRBV29-1 and TRBJ1-1): SAVISQKPSRDICQRGTSLTIQCQVDSQVTMMFWYRQQPGQSLTLIATANQGSEATYESGFVIDKFPISRPNLTFSTLTVSNMSPEDSSIYLCSVTLTEAFFGQGTRLTVV.

This clone was seen a single time. The chain employs TRBV5-1 and TRBJ1-2; D might be TRBD1 (5 bases). Germline assignment: CDR1 SGHRS and CDR2 YFSETQ. CDR3 size: 15 residues. V lost 1 base and J 4 bases, leaving 14 bases between the germline ends. The CDR3 coding sequence is TGCGCCAGCAGCTTGCTGACAGAGCAGGTCTATGGCTACACCTTC. Its protein product is CASSLLTEQVYGYTF.

This chain joins TRBV6-1 and TRBJ1-1, with unresolved D. The CDR3 runs 15 residues. Trimming pared 2 bases from V and 5 bases from J, leaving 15 bases between. CDR1 MNHNS and CDR2 SASEGT come from the germline V gene. The CDR3 bases are TGTGCCAGCAGTGAAATGTCAGGTGGGGATACTGAAGCTTTCTTT. It is translated as CASSEMSGGDTEAFF.

The rearrangement uses TRBV2 and TRBJ2-4; D is ambiguous. CDR1 is SNHLY and CDR2 is FYNNEI in the germline V gene. V lost 6 bases, J lost 4 bases, and 16 bases lay in between. This CDR3 region has 15 residues. Written as DNA, the CDR3 is TGTGCCAGCAGGACCCCCCAAGGGCCTAAAAACATTCAGTACTTC. Protein product: CASRTPQGPKNIQYF.

The J gene is TRBJ1-1, the V gene TRBV19, with a tentative D call TRBD1 (6 bases). This CDR3 is built from 14 residues. V lost 3 bases to trimming and J lost 2 bases, with 10 bases between them. CDR1 and CDR2 (germline): LNHDA, SQIVND (reference sequence). The CDR3 sequence is CASSIRQVNTEAFF. The CDR3, as DNA: TGTGCCAGTAGTATCCGACAGGTTAACACTGAAGCTTTCTTT.

A word on this clone: A read error may produce the germline difference seen at one junction end. V is TRBV5-1 and J is TRBJ2-7, with TRBD1 matching 7 bases. The germline V gene encodes CDR1 SGHRS and CDR2 YFSETQ. There are 14 residues in the CDR3. DNA of the CDR3: TGCGCCAGCAGCTTGGAAGGGACAGCATACTACCTGGACTTC. This gives the protein CASSLEGTAYYLDF.

This clone has just one count. V is TRBV9 and J is TRBJ2-7; D is possibly TRBD1 (6 bases). Trimming took off 3 bases at V and 1 base at J, with 17 bases between the two ends. The CDR3 has 16 amino acids. Germline V gene data show CDR1 as SGDLS and CDR2 as YYNGEE. The CDR3 sequence: CASSELEDSYSYEQYF. The CDR3 DNA reads TGTGCCAGCAGCGAACTGGAGGACAGTTATTCCTACGAGCAGTACTTC.

The chain uses TRBV2 and TRBJ2-1; 8 nucleotides align to TRBD2. J gave up 6 bases and V 10 bases, and 14 bases lay outside the gene matches. The CDR3 extends over 15 amino acids. CDR1 SNHLY and CDR2 FYNNEI come from the germline V gene. The CDR3 coding sequence is TGTGCCATCAAGCCCGAGACTAGCGTAGGCAATGAGCAGTTCTTC. Translation gives CAIKPETSVGNEQFF.

The CDR3 spells CASSYSGQGFDEQYF. Written as DNA, the CDR3 is TGTGCCAGCAGTTACTCGGGACAGGGCTTCGACGAGCAGTACTTC. The chain employs TRBV6-6 and TRBJ2-7; 9 nucleotides line up with TRBD1. Germline V gene lookup returns CDR1 MNHNY and CDR2 SVGAGI (reference sequence). The trim removed 0 bases at V and 5 bases at J, leaving 5 bases unmatched. This CDR3 is built from 15 residues.

This chain links TRBV10-3 with TRBJ2-2; a weak D match, TRBD1 (6 bases). CDR3 length: 17 amino acids. V lost 6 bases to trimming and J lost 1 base, with 18 bases between them. Germline V gene sequence: CDR1 ENHRY, CDR2 SYGVKD. CDR3 amino acids: CAISKPGERVNTGELFF. The CDR3 coding sequence is TGTGCCATCAGCAAACCAGGGGAGAGGGTGAACACCGGGGAGCTGTTTTTT.

J is TRBJ2-7 and V is TRBV5-6; 9 nucleotides agree with TRBD1. CDR3 length: 14 residues. The V and J ends lost 4 bases and 6 bases, in that order; junction bases with no gene match: 8. CDR1 and CDR2 (germline): SGHDT, YYEEEE. The CDR3 nucleotides read TGTGCCAGCAGCCTCGGACAGGGGATCGGCGAGCAGTACTTC. Protein: CASSLGQGIGEQYF. Based on the CDR3 plus reference TRBV5-6 and TRBJ2-7, the full variable domain is DAGVTQSPTHLIKTRGQQVTLRCSPKSGHDTVSWYQQALGQGPQFIFQYYEEEERQRGNFPDRFSGHQFPNYSSELNVNALLLGDSALYLCASSLGQGIGEQYFGPGTRLTVT.

This chain links TRBV19 with TRBJ1-3, with TRBD1 as a possible D gene (6 bases). The CDR3 runs to 16 residues. The germline V gene has CDR1 LNHDA and CDR2 SQIVND (reference sequence). The V gene lost 1 base and the J gene lost 2 bases, with 12 bases spanning the gap. The CDR3: CASSIVQGLTGNTIYF. In nucleotides, the CDR3 is TGTGCCAGTAGTATAGTTCAGGGGCTTACTGGAAACACCATATATTTT.

This chain connects TRBV27 to TRBJ2-1, with 7 bases lining up with TRBD2. The CDR3 length is 17 residues. V lost 0 bases, J lost 5 bases, and 10 bases stayed unmatched. Germline V gene lookup returns CDR1 MNHEY and CDR2 SMNVEV (reference sequence). CDR3 DNA: TGTGCCAGCAGTTTATCACCGGGAGCGGGATCGGACAATGAGCAGTTCTTC. It specifies CASSLSPGAGSDNEQFF.

The chain combines TRBV5-5 with TRBJ1-2; maybe TRBD1 (6 bases). Germline V lookup: CDR1 SGHKS, CDR2 YYEKEE (reference sequence). V shed 3 bases and J shed 0 bases, with 12 bases lying between them. The CDR3 runs to 15 residues. In DNA form, the CDR3 reads TGTGCCAGCAGCTGGGGGGCAGGAGCTAACTATGGCTACACCTTC. This codes for CASSWGAGANYGYTF.

This chain joins TRBV6-5 and TRBJ1-1, with TRBD1 as a possible D gene (6 bases). The length of the CDR3 is 11 residues. Trimming removed 8 bases from V and 10 bases from J, with 14 bases in between. The germline V gene has CDR1 MNHEY and CDR2 SVGAGI. The CDR3 nucleotides are TGTGCCAGCGTGACAGGCATTGGAGCTTTCTTT. This codes for CASVTGIGAFF.